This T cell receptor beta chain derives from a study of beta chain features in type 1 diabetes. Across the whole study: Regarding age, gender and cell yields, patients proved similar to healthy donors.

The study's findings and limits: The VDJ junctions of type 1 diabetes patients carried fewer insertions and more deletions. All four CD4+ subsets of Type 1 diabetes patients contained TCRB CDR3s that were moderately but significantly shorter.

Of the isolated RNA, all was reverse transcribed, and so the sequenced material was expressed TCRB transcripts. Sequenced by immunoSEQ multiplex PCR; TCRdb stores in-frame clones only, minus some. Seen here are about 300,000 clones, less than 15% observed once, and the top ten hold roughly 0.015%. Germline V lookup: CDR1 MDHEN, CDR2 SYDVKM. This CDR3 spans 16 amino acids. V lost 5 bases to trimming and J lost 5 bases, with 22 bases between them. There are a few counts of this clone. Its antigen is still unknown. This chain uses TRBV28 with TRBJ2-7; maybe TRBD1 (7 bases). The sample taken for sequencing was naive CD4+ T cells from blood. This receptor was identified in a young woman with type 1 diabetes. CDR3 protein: CASSPPRRGLIDEQYV. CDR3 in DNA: TGTGCCAGCAGTCCCCCGCGGAGGGGGCTAATCGACGAGCAGTACGTC.